The 31 T cell receptor beta chains below all came from one sample that was sequenced in a study of shared clonotypes between healthy human individuals. Only CD45RO-negative cells positively selected for CCR7 counted as naive CD8 cells, so terminally differentiated effector memory CD45RA+ cells were excluded. Clones were read by immunoSEQ multiplex PCR, and TCRdb kept only the in-frame ones, dropping some. In the table there are about 2.1 million clones, roughly 91% of which are singletons. Sequencing was carried out using naive CD8+ T cells from PBMCs. These receptors were taken from a man aged 18 to 35 in good health. Some clones in this sample may be carry-over from other donors' samples.

The chain joins TRBV7-6 to TRBJ2-1, with TRBD2 as a possible D gene (6 bases). CDR1 and CDR2 (germline): SGHVS, FNYEAQ. V lost 5 bases to trimming and J lost 3 bases, with 26 bases between them. This CDR3 contains 19 residues. Here the CDR3 reads CASSLTSSSVPKYYNEQFF. In DNA form, the CDR3 reads TGTGCCAGCAGCCTCACGTCGTCTAGCGTGCCGAAATACTACAATGAGCAGTTCTTC.

CDR3 protein: CASSAALDEQFF. The DNA of the CDR3 is TGTGCCAGCAGCGCCGCACTTGATGAGCAGTTCTTC. The rearrangement joins TRBV7-2 to TRBJ2-1; D is unclear. Germline assignment: CDR1 SGHTA and CDR2 FQGNSA. The V end lost 5 bases, the J end lost 8 bases, and 10 bases lay between the germline ends. The CDR3 contains 12 residues.

The chain recombines TRBV6-6 with TRBJ1-2; 8 nucleotides line up with TRBD1. From germline, CDR1 is MNHNY and CDR2 SVGAGI (reference sequence). This CDR3 contains 15 residues. With 1 base clipped from V and 3 bases from J, the junction kept 4 bases outside the gene matches. The CDR3 DNA reads TGTGCCAGCAGTTACTGGGGACAGGCCGACTATGGCTACACCTTC. Amino acid sequence: CASSYWGQADYGYTF.

The V call is TRBV28, the J call TRBJ2-3; D perhaps matches TRBD2 (6 bases). The CDR3 has 14 amino acids. Germline CDR1 is MDHEN and CDR2 is SYDVKM. Trimming shortened V by 3 bases and J by 4 bases, and 11 bases separated the two germline ends. CDR3 loop: CASSFLEGPDTQYF. As DNA, the CDR3 is TGTGCCAGCAGTTTTTTGGAGGGACCAGATACGCAGTATTTT.

There are a few counts of this clone. V is TRBV11-2 and J is TRBJ2-7; no definite D call. The germline gives CDR1 SGHAT, CDR2 FQNNGV. Trimming stripped 4 bases from V and 2 bases from J, with 6 bases between. This CDR3 comprises 12 residues. The CDR3 DNA sequence: TGTGCCAGCAGCTCTCAAGCCTACGAGCAGTACTTC. Protein sequence: CASSSQAYEQYF. Complete variable domain (other parts from reference TRBV11-2 and TRBJ2-7): EAGVAQSPRYKIIEKRQSVAFWCNPISGHATLYWYQQILGQGPKLLIQFQNNGVVDDSQLPKDRFSAERLKGVDSTLKIQPAKLEDSAVYLCASSSQAYEQYFGPGTRLTVT.

The chain has TRBV9 and TRBJ2-1, with 7 bases aligning to TRBD2. The CDR3 runs 18 residues. The ends lost 4 bases at V and 7 bases at J; junction bases unmatched: 20. In germline, CDR1 is SGDLS, CDR2 YYNGEE. CDR3 in amino acids: CASSRELREYDEGNEQFF. CDR3 nucleotides: TGTGCCAGCAGCCGCGAGTTGCGGGAGTACGATGAGGGGAATGAGCAGTTCTTC.

V gene TRBV19 combines with J gene TRBJ2-7; possibly TRBD2 for D (6 bases). Germline V CDR1 and CDR2: LNHDA, SQIVND (reference sequence). This CDR3 is 13 amino acids long. V lost 7 bases, J lost 6 bases, and 16 bases lay in between. CDR3 protein: CASNRLGDVEQYF. The DNA of the CDR3 is TGTGCCAGTAATCGACTAGGGGACGTCGAGCAGTACTTC.

The chain joins TRBV9 to TRBJ2-7; weak D call: TRBD2 (7 bases). Trimming shortened V by 4 bases and J by 3 bases, and 14 bases separated the two germline ends. Per germline, CDR1 SGDLS and CDR2 YYNGEE. This CDR3 spans 14 amino acids. CDR3 nucleotides: TGTGCCAGCAGCCAGAACAGGGACTACTACGAGCAGTACTTC. Translating it yields CASSQNRDYYEQYF.

In this sample, this clone turned up once. This specimen includes other DNA sequences encoding the same CDR3. This chain connects TRBV9 to TRBJ2-7; D not resolved. The CDR3 totals 14 residues. CDR1 and CDR2 (germline): SGDLS, YYNGEE. Trimming took 0 bases from V and 0 from J, leaving 7 bases between them. The CDR3 loop reads CASSVGYSSYEQYF. CDR3 nucleotide sequence: TGTGCCAGCAGCGTAGGGTATAGCTCCTACGAGCAGTACTTC.

This chain connects TRBV11-2 to TRBJ1-1; maybe TRBD1 (5 bases). The length of the CDR3 is 16 residues. Deletions cut 5 bases from V and 4 bases from J, with 20 bases between. Germline assignment: CDR1 SGHAT and CDR2 FQNNGV. CDR3: CASSAGQGRVVTEAFF. CDR3 bases: TGTGCCAGCAGCGCTGGGCAGGGCAGGGTTGTCACTGAAGCTTTCTTT.

The V gene is TRBV7-6, the J gene TRBJ2-2; D not resolved. Germline loops: CDR1 SGHVS, CDR2 FNYEAQ. This CDR3 contains 15 residues. V was trimmed by 1 base and J by 4 bases, leaving 10 bases between them. CDR3 in amino acids: CASSLEGLSTGELFF. CDR3 nucleotide sequence: TGTGCCAGCAGCTTAGAAGGGTTGAGCACCGGGGAGCTGTTTTTT.

V usage is TRBV14 and J usage is TRBJ1-2; D not resolved. The CDR3 loop spans 12 amino acids. Germline V gene data show CDR1 as SGHDN and CDR2 as FVKESK. Trimming removed 4 bases at V and 1 base at J, with 4 bases between. CDR3 coding DNA: TGTGCCAGCAGCCCTAATAACTATGGCTACACCTTC. This codes for CASSPNNYGYTF.

This chain joins TRBV6-5 and TRBJ2-1; D might be TRBD1 (6 bases). V shed 6 bases and J shed 3 bases, with 12 bases lying between them. The CDR3 is made up of 14 amino acids. Germline V CDR1 and CDR2: MNHEY, SVGAGI. The DNA for the CDR3 is TGTGCCAGCAGGATCCGGGACAACTACAATGAGCAGTTCTTC. It specifies CASRIRDNYNEQFF.

V gene TRBV9 combines with J gene TRBJ1-5; possibly TRBD1 for D (6 bases). Germline lookup yields CDR1 SGDLS and CDR2 YYNGEE. V was pared by 4 bases and J by 3 bases, with 14 bases between. This CDR3 contains 15 residues. The CDR3 DNA follows: TGTGCCAGCAGCATCGGGGGGGCCGCCAATCAGCCCCAGCATTTT. The encoded protein is CASSIGGAANQPQHF. The variable domain in full, completed from reference TRBV9 and TRBJ1-5, reads DSGVTQTPKHLITATGQRVTLRCSPRSGDLSVYWYQQSLDQGLQFLIQYYNGEERAKGNILERFSAQQFPDLHSELNLSSLELGDSALYFCASSIGGAANQPQHFGDGTRLSIL.

The chain joins TRBV7-6 to TRBJ1-3; tentative D call: TRBD1 (6 bases). Trimming took 2 bases from V and 2 from J, leaving 22 bases between them. Germline V gene lookup returns CDR1 SGHVS and CDR2 FNYEAQ. This CDR3 region has 19 residues. Here the CDR3 reads CASSLFGTTGDFPGNTIYF. As DNA, the CDR3 is TGTGCCAGCAGCTTATTTGGGACAACGGGGGATTTTCCTGGAAACACCATATATTTT.

This clone occurred once. The V and J genes are TRBV5-8 and TRBJ2-7, with 9 nucleotides matching TRBD2. From germline, CDR1 is SGHTS and CDR2 YDEGEE. Trimming cost V 2 bases and J 0 bases; bases outside gene matches: 3. This CDR3 is 15 amino acids long. CDR3 DNA sequence: TGTGCCAGCAGCTTATTGACTAGCGGCTCCTACGAGCAGTACTTC. This encodes CASSLLTSGSYEQYF.

V is TRBV6-1 and J is TRBJ2-3; D is perhaps TRBD1 (6 bases). Germline V CDR1 and CDR2: MNHNS, SASEGT. This CDR3 spans 17 amino acids. Trimming left V 2 bases short and J 0 bases short, with 15 bases between. The CDR3: CASSELKAGASTDTQYF. CDR3 sequence (DNA): TGTGCCAGCAGTGAACTAAAGGCAGGGGCAAGCACAGATACGCAGTATTTT.

This clone has a single count. This chain uses TRBV19 with TRBJ1-5, with 12 bases identical to TRBD1. The CDR3 loop spans 18 amino acids. Germline values: CDR1 LNHDA, CDR2 SQIVND (reference sequence). With 1 base clipped from V and 7 bases from J, the junction kept 11 bases outside the gene matches. In DNA form, the CDR3 reads TGTGCCAGTAGTATAGGAGGTCAGGGACAGGGGGCACGGCAGCCCCAGCATTTT. This codes for CASSIGGQGQGARQPQHF.

The chain employs TRBV7-9 and TRBJ1-1, with D possibly TRBD1 on 6 matching bases. Looked up from germline, CDR1 is SEHNR and CDR2 is FQNEAQ (reference sequence). The CDR3 length is 14 residues. V was pared by 5 bases and J by 0 bases, with 10 bases between. CDR3 region: CASSMDSMNTEAFF. For the CDR3, the DNA is TGTGCCAGCAGCATGGACAGCATGAACACTGAAGCTTTCTTT.

V is TRBV6-5 and J is TRBJ2-1; 9 nucleotides align to TRBD2. CDR1 is MNHEY and CDR2 is SVGAGI in the germline V gene. With V trimmed by 6 bases and J by 9 bases, 9 bases remained unmatched. The CDR3 loop spans 14 amino acids. The CDR3 bases are TGTGCCAGCAGGGCTAGCGGGAATTTCGTTGAGCAGTTCTTC. Protein product: CASRASGNFVEQFF.

This sequence joins TRBV27 and TRBJ1-5, with D tentatively TRBD1 (5 bases). CDR1 and CDR2 (germline): MNHEY, SMNVEV (reference sequence). V lost 2 bases and J 2 bases, leaving 10 bases between the germline ends. The CDR3 spans 15 residues. For the CDR3, the DNA is TGTGCCAGCAGTTTACGGGGGGTTGGCAATCAGCCCCAGCATTTT. This encodes CASSLRGVGNQPQHF.

The CDR3 loop reads CSVETVPAIRVNEQFF. The DNA of the CDR3 is TGCAGCGTTGAAACGGTACCAGCGATCCGAGTGAATGAGCAGTTCTTC. This chain joins TRBV29-1 and TRBJ2-1; D is unresolved. Per the germline V gene, CDR1 is SQVTM and CDR2 is ANQGSEA. Trimming stripped 2 bases from V and 7 bases from J, with 21 bases between. The CDR3 length is 16 residues.

CDR3 protein: CATSREGTGKEPQHF. The CDR3 coding sequence is TGTGCCACCAGCAGAGAAGGGACAGGGAAAGAGCCCCAGCATTTT. V is TRBV15 and J is TRBJ1-5; 9 bases line up with TRBD1. Germline V gene sequence: CDR1 LNHNV, CDR2 YYDKDF (reference sequence). The CDR3 totals 15 residues. J lost 8 bases, V lost 0 bases, and 5 bases had no gene match.

In its sample, this clone was seen once. The chain carries TRBV28 and TRBJ2-1, with D unresolved. CDR3 length: 15 amino acids. Germline lookup yields CDR1 MDHEN and CDR2 SYDVKM. Trimming took off 3 bases at V and 3 bases at J, with 12 bases between the two ends. CDR3 nucleotides: TGTGCCAGCAGTTTGGTGTTCGCCGGCTACAATGAGCAGTTCTTC. It encodes CASSLVFAGYNEQFF. Full variable domain (remainder filled in from reference TRBV28 and TRBJ2-1): DVKVTQSSRYLVKRTGEKVFLECVQDMDHENMFWYRQDPGLGLRLIYFSYDVKMKEKGDIPEGYSVSREKKERFSLILESASTNQTSMYLCASSLVFAGYNEQFFGPGTRLTVL.

As for this clone: This CDR3 is also generated by other DNA sequences in the sample. The CDR3 protein is CASSFGGYEQYF. For the CDR3, the DNA is TGTGCCAGCAGCTTCGGGGGTTACGAGCAGTACTTC. The chain links TRBV11-2 to TRBJ2-7; possible D gene TRBD2, 6 bases. V shed 3 bases and J shed 4 bases, with 7 bases lying between them. Germline V gene sequence: CDR1 SGHAT, CDR2 FQNNGV. This CDR3 region has 12 residues.

The table lists this clone with a count of one. The chain carries TRBV5-6 and TRBJ2-2; D uncertain. V was shortened by 1 base and J by 2 bases, with 15 bases between the two germline ends. In germline, CDR1 is SGHDT, CDR2 YYEEEE. The length of the CDR3 is 17 residues. CDR3 bases: TGTGCCAGCAGCTTGTTGATGATCACGCAAAACACCGGGGAGCTGTTTTTT. Translating gives CASSLLMITQNTGELFF.

V gene TRBV13 combines with J gene TRBJ2-1; the D call may be TRBD1 or TRBD2 (5 bases each). The CDR3 spans 19 residues. Per the germline V gene, CDR1 is PRHDT and CDR2 is FYEKMQ (reference sequence). Trimming removed 4 bases from V and 5 bases from J, with 27 bases in between. CDR3 in amino acids: CASSSLDGERGWVDNEQFF. The DNA for the CDR3 is TGTGCCAGCAGCTCGCTTGACGGGGAGAGGGGATGGGTCGACAATGAGCAGTTCTTC.

This clone has just a few counts. This CDR3 is CSVPLTNEKLFF. Written as DNA, the CDR3 is TGCAGCGTTCCGCTCACTAATGAAAAACTGTTTTTT. The chain joins TRBV29-1 to TRBJ1-4; no clear D gene. This CDR3 contains 12 residues. Trimming left V 5 bases short and J 2 bases short, with 6 bases between. Germline-derived CDR1 and CDR2 are SQVTM and ANQGSEA.

The V call is TRBV4-3, the J call TRBJ2-2; D is ambiguous. CDR3 length: 15 amino acids. Trimming removed 1 base from V and 0 bases from J, with 6 bases in between. Germline V CDR1 and CDR2: LGHNA, YSLEER. The CDR3 DNA reads as TGCGCCAGCAGCCAAGGACGGTCGAACACCGGGGAGCTGTTTTTT. As protein: CASSQGRSNTGELFF.

The CDR3 DNA reads TGTGCCAGCAGTTACATCCCAGGGGATGAAAAACTGTTTTTT. Protein product: CASSYIPGDEKLFF. The gene calls are TRBV6-5 and TRBJ1-4, with D perhaps matching TRBD1 (6 bases). V shed 2 bases and J shed 6 bases, with 10 bases lying between them. The CDR3 extends over 14 amino acids. CDR1 is MNHEY, CDR2 SVGAGI, per germline.

This clone was observed once. The chain is built from TRBV5-8 and TRBJ2-7; D is uncertain. Germline V gene data show CDR1 as SGHTS and CDR2 as YDEGEE. There are 12 residues in the CDR3. V lost 9 bases and J lost 2, with 12 bases in between. The CDR3 here is CATLTGPYEQYF. CDR3 DNA: TGTGCCACCTTAACGGGCCCCTACGAGCAGTACTTC. Complete variable domain (other parts from reference TRBV5-8 and TRBJ2-7): EAGVTQSPTHLIKTRGQQATLRCSPISGHTSVYWYQQALGLGLQFLLWYDEGEERNRGNFPPRFSGRQFPNYSSELNVNALELEDSALYLCATLTGPYEQYFGPGTRLTVT.